Reported below is one T cell receptor beta chain. The CDR3 loop spans 14 amino acids. Germline loops: CDR1 SNHLY, CDR2 FYNNEI. V was pared by 3 bases and J by 14 bases, with 21 bases between. The data were taken from a study of blood T cell repertoires in COVID-19. Study information: PBMCs, B-cell-depleted T cells, or T cells provided the cDNA or gDNA that made up the material.

Repertoires were generated with immunoSEQ multiplex PCR, while TCRdb's copy carries only in-frame clones and drops some. The profile covers about 150,000 clones, with just under 85% appearing a single time and 3% taken by the ten largest. This sequence joins TRBV2 and TRBJ2-3, with a possible D match to TRBD2 (5 bases). This receptor was identified in a woman at least 80 years old with acute or convalescent COVID-19. Sequencing was performed on peripheral blood. The CDR3 spells CASSERVWALVGYF. The CDR3 region has the DNA TGTGCCAGCAGTGAGAGGGTATGGGCGCTTGTAGGGTATTTT. Full variable domain (outside the CDR3, taken from reference TRBV2 and TRBJ2-3): EPEVTQTPSHQVTQMGQEVILRCVPISNHLYFYWYRQILGQKVEFLVSFYNNEISEKSEIFDDQFSVERPDGSNFTLKIRSTKLEDSAMYFCASSERVWALVGYFGPGTRLTVL.